What follows is one T cell receptor beta chain and its context. The clone's antigen remains unknown. No much larger clonotype is one base removed from it; base qualities were not supplied. In the germline V gene, CDR1 corresponds to KGHSH and CDR2 to LQKENI. V is clipped by 6 bases and J by 5 bases, and the sequence between their germline boundaries is 19 bases long. The CDR3 sequence holds 15 residues, the cysteine and phenylalanine included. Just the 45-base CDR3 DNA is kept, in frame starting at base 1. These data are taken from a study of neoadjuvant anti-PD-1 for oral cavity cancer (dated by TCRdb to the early 2020s). The study in broad terms: Before curative-intent surgical resection, most patients were given three to four biweekly doses of nivolumab at 3 mg/kg. The parent correlative cohort had about eleven patients and a response rate of 25% to 35%. Responders were defined as patients with complete response, partial response or stable disease by RECIST 1.1; non-responders were defined as patients with progression. For patients who did not progress, a fourth nivolumab dose was given around day 43, followed by definitive surgical resection on days 50-56.

Interpreted using the paper, the time point label stands for: after neoadjuvant nivolumab, at surgical resection. None of the patients had received prior systemic or radiation treatment, and all were newly diagnosed with stage II-IVA oral cavity squamous cell carcinoma. The cohort was composed of patients with HPV-negative, locally advanced oral cavity squamous cell carcinoma. Peripheral blood mononuclear cells were analyzed directly, without maintenance or expansion in culture. The samples were obtained from a longitudinal correlative study of a single-arm phase II trial testing neoadjuvant nivolumab in oral cavity squamous cell carcinoma. Subject-matched pre- and post-treatment PBMCs and tumors from three responders and three non-responders underwent genomic DNA-based TCRbeta sequencing. Peripheral blood mononuclear cells were drawn once before nivolumab treatment and a second time after treatment, when surgery took place. Genomic DNA was isolated from PBMCs using the Maxwell RSC DNA from Cells kit.

The paper as a whole reports these results and caveats: Higher pretreatment blood TCRbeta clonality and lower post-treatment tumor TCRbeta clonality were correlated with higher pretreatment blood Treg/Th17 ratios. Within PBMCs, T cell clonality (Gini index) was significantly higher in non-responders than responders after neoadjuvant nivolumab. Only a few patients per response group were included in the TCR analyses, and larger cohorts for validation were called for by the authors.

For deep sequencing, each PBMC sample was run in six replicates, with libraries mostly built from approximately 500 ng of input genomic DNA. The immunoSEQ hsTCRbeta kit was used to prepare TCRbeta libraries according to the manufacturer's instructions. The finished libraries were brought together in one pool at roughly 2.7 nM, which was then read using an Illumina NovaSeq 6000 S4 flow cell. On the authors' methods: Raw data preprocessing and quality control were performed with the immunoSEQ Analyzer. The analysis was limited to productive rearrangements, and each clonotype was defined by a unique CDR3 amino acid sequence. Repertoire clonality was estimated as the Gini-Simpson index, computed with the R package tcR. Student's t test was used to compare Gini indices, and Pearson correlation was used to assess associations with tumor size change. TCRdb mirrors the immuneACCESS table, restricted to in-frame sequences. Some clones are absent from its copies; in checked studies, under half trace to an unresolved V gene, and the reason for the others is unknown. V and J calls plus clone size are reproduced from that table; the DNA served to infer D and trimming. The sample yields more than 8,000 clones; around 62% were counted once. The ten most abundant clones make up about 4.5% of the sample.

The chain employs TRBV18 and TRBJ1-2, with the D gene not clear enough to name. This TCR was sampled from a person aged 40-85 years with oral cavity squamous cell carcinoma. The sequencing here drew on PBMCs, taken after nivolumab (anti-PD-1) treatment. The CDR3 protein: CASSSAGSSGYGYTF. The DNA sequence is given as TGTGCCAGCTCGTCTGCCGGGTCGTCGGGATATGGCTACACCTTC. The full variable domain, completed from the reference TRBV18 and TRBJ1-2 proteins outside the CDR3, reads NAGVMQNPRHLVRRRGQEARLRCSPMKGHSHVYWYRQLPEEGLKFMVYLQKENIIDESGMPKERFSAEFPKEGPSILRIQQVVRGDSAAYFCASSSAGSSGYGYTFGSGTRLTVV.